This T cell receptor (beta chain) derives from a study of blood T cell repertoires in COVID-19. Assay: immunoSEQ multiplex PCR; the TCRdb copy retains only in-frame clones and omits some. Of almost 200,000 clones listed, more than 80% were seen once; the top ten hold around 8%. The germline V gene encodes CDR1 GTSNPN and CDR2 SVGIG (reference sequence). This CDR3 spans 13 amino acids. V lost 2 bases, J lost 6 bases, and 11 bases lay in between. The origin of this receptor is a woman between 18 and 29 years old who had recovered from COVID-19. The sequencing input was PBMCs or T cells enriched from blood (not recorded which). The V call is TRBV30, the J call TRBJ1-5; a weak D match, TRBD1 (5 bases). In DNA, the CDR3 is TGTGCCTGGAGTCCTGGGGCAGGTCAGCCCCAGCATTTT. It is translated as CAWSPGAGQPQHF.